This TCR beta chain originates from a study of shared clonotypes between healthy human individuals. Whole-study context: The donor group consisted of two women and three men, aged 18 to 49.

This clone was observed a few times. Its antigen remains unknown. The V and J ends lost 3 bases and 7 bases, in that order; junction bases with no gene match: 4. CDR1 is GTSNPN, CDR2 SVGIG, per germline (reference sequence). This CDR3 is built from 14 residues. Findings of the study overall: In contrast to clonotypes shared by all four donors, non-shared clonotypes had lower generation probabilities. Deeper or shallower sequencing was expected to change how clonotypes are shared among donors.

Deep was the level used in running the assay. Sequencing was performed with immunoSEQ multiplex PCR; in TCRdb, only in-frame clones are kept and a portion is missing. The sample includes about a million clones, approximately 68% seen only once; the top ten take about 1.5%. This sequence joins TRBV30 and TRBJ1-6, with 9 bases that match TRBD1. Sample: memory CD4+ T cells sorted from blood. Indicated subset: CD45RA-negative fraction. This TCR came from a man between 18 and 35 years old in good health. The CDR3 nucleotides read TGTGCCTGGAGGGGACAGGGTCGGAATTCACCCCTCCACTTT. This translates into CAWRGQGRNSPLHF.